This record covers a single T cell receptor (beta chain). What it recognizes is unknown. The record originates from a study of cytomegalovirus exposure and HLA in healthy donors. The CDR3 loop spans 16 amino acids. The germline CDR1 and CDR2 sequences are MNHNY and SVGAGI (reference sequence). J lost 6 bases, V lost 6 bases, and 9 bases had no gene match. Overall study findings and caveats: Immune exposure data for these donors was limited to CMV serostatus. Analysis performed later showed TCR beta chains linked to HLA being more clonally expanded than equally common others.

PCR used 60 Vbeta primers and 13 Jbeta primers. Clones were read by immunoSEQ multiplex PCR, and TCRdb kept only the in-frame ones, dropping some. The sample contains 110,000 to 150,000 clones, roughly 82% of which appear only once. The source of this sequence is a young man in good health and CMV-seropositive. The material sequenced was PBMCs. J is TRBJ1-4 and V is TRBV6-6; TRBD1 matches 11 bases. CDR3 DNA sequence: TGTGCCAGCAGCCCGGGGGACAGGGGGGGACATGAAAAACTGTTTTTT. Amino acids: CASSPGDRGGHEKLFF.